Below, 16 T cell receptor beta chains from the same sample are listed, as sequenced in a study of T cell repertoires in cytomegalovirus infection. TCRdb fed the reads into MiXCR, producing one record per CDR3 protein. Among some 230,000 distinct CDR3 sequences listed, 22% were seen once. Sequencing was carried out using CD8+ T cells from PBMCs. These receptor sequences come from a human donor in good health (CMV status not recorded). Some clones in this sample may be carry-over from other donors' samples.

The chain couples TRBV28 to TRBJ2-7; a possible D gene is TRBD2 (7 bases). The CDR3 totals 14 residues. CDR1 and CDR2 from the germline V gene are MDHEN and SYDVKM. Trimming shortened V by 7 bases and J by 1 base, and 14 bases separated the two germline ends. DNA of the CDR3: TGTGCCAGCAACCGAGGGGGGGCTTCCTACGAGCAGTACTTC. Protein sequence: CASNRGGASYEQYF.

This clonotype showed up just a few times. This rearrangement joins TRBV7-9 to TRBJ1-6, with a possible D match to TRBD1 (5 bases). The CDR3 is 13 amino acids. Germline CDR1 and CDR2: SEHNR and FQNEAQ (reference sequence). V was trimmed by 4 bases and J by 7 bases, leaving 8 bases between them. Here the CDR3 DNA reads TGTGCCAGCAGCTCCTCAGGGAATTCACCCCTCCACTTT. Translation: CASSSSGNSPLHF. The full variable domain, with the rest looked up from reference TRBV7-9 and TRBJ1-6, is DTGVSQNPRHKITKRGQNVTFRCDPISEHNRLYWYRQTLGQGPEFLTYFQNEAQLEKSRLLSDRFSAERPKGSFSTLEIQRTEQGDSAMYLCASSSSGNSPLHFGNGTRLTVT.

The chain recombines TRBV9 with TRBJ2-1; TRBD2 matches 9 bases. Germline V CDR1 and CDR2: SGDLS, YYNGEE. The CDR3 is made up of 16 amino acids. After removal of 4 bases from V and 0 bases from J, the junction contained 5 bases not matched to a gene. CDR3 region: CASSQSGGSSYNEQFF. DNA for the CDR3: TGTGCCAGCAGCCAGAGCGGGGGGAGCTCCTACAATGAGCAGTTCTTC.

The sample holds one count of this clonotype. The chain is built from TRBV28 and TRBJ2-7; D call uncertain. This CDR3 has 12 amino acids. With 7 bases removed from V and 4 bases from J, the gap between germline ends came to 11 bases. Germline lookup yields CDR1 MDHEN and CDR2 SYDVKM. The CDR3 reads CASTPGTYEQYF. The CDR3 DNA reads TGTGCCAGCACCCCGGGCACGTACGAGCAGTACTTC.

This chain joins TRBV10-3 and TRBJ2-7, with TRBD1 matching over 9 bases. This CDR3 comprises 13 residues. The V and J ends lost 4 bases and 6 bases, in that order; junction bases with no gene match: 4. In germline, CDR1 is ENHRY, CDR2 SYGVKD. The CDR3 loop is CAISADRGGEQYF. The DNA of the CDR3 is TGTGCCATCAGTGCGGACAGGGGAGGCGAGCAGTACTTC.

Only a few counts were recorded for this clonotype. J is TRBJ2-2 and V is TRBV11-2; TRBD2 matches 10 bases. CDR3 length: 15 amino acids. Per germline, CDR1 SGHAT and CDR2 FQNNGV. Trimming removed 0 bases from V and 6 bases from J; junction bases left unmatched: 1. In nucleotides, the CDR3 is TGTGCCAGCAGCTTAGAAGCGGGGGGGGCCGGGGAGCTGTTTTTT. It encodes CASSLEAGGAGELFF.

This clonotype was detected a few times. The rearrangement joins TRBV20-1 to TRBJ2-3; tentatively, D is TRBD1 (6 bases). This CDR3 comprises 13 residues. Trimming removed 6 bases from V and 2 bases from J, with 12 bases in between. The germline CDR1 and CDR2 sequences are DFQATT and SNEGSKA (reference sequence). As DNA, the CDR3 is TGCAGTGCCGTGACAGGCCTCACAGATACGCAGTATTTT. Translated, it gives CSAVTGLTDTQYF.

This clonotype appeared many times. J is TRBJ1-6 and V is TRBV7-9; TRBD1 aligns across 8 bases. Germline values: CDR1 SEHNR, CDR2 FQNEAQ (reference sequence). The CDR3 runs to 16 residues. V was pared by 5 bases and J by 3 bases, with 6 bases of the junction left unmatched. The CDR3, as DNA: TGTGCCAGCAGCCCATCAGGACAGGGCTATAATTCACCCCTCCACTTT. It encodes CASSPSGQGYNSPLHF.

This clonotype was observed a handful of times. The chain carries TRBV2 and TRBJ2-2, with D hard to call. The CDR3 loop spans 14 amino acids. CDR1 and CDR2 (germline): SNHLY, FYNNEI. V was shortened by 10 bases and J by 0 bases, with 12 bases between the two germline ends. This CDR3 is CATPVDSNTGELFF. The CDR3 DNA sequence: TGTGCCACCCCCGTCGATTCGAACACCGGGGAGCTGTTTTTT.

The rearrangement uses TRBV4-2 and TRBJ1-1; TRBD1 matches at 9 bases. The V segment lost 3 bases and the J segment 5 bases; nucleotides outside the gene matches: 7. CDR1 LGHNA and CDR2 YNFKEQ come from the germline V gene. The CDR3 has 15 amino acids. The CDR3 coding sequence is TGTGCCAGCAGCCAGACCACAGGGGGCGGTACTGAAGCTTTCTTT. This encodes CASSQTTGGGTEAFF.

The CDR3 DNA reads as TGTGCCAGCAGTTTTACCAATAGCAATCAGCCCCAGCATTTT. This encodes CASSFTNSNQPQHF. The rearrangement uses TRBV28 and TRBJ1-5, with D hard to call. Germline V gene lookup returns CDR1 MDHEN and CDR2 SYDVKM. This CDR3 has 14 residues. V was clipped by 3 bases and J by 0 bases, with 6 bases between them.

This clonotype showed up many times. As DNA, the CDR3 is TGTGCCAGCAGTTCCCCCCCGGACAGGGCTCAGAATGAGCAGTTCTTC. Residues: CASSSPPDRAQNEQFF. The chain carries TRBV28 and TRBJ2-1; 8 bases are shared with TRBD1. The CDR3 contains 16 residues. V shed 4 bases, J shed 7 bases, and the junction held 12 bases outside the gene matches. Per the germline V gene, CDR1 is MDHEN and CDR2 is SYDVKM.

The rearrangement joins TRBV2 to TRBJ1-1, with D perhaps TRBD1 (6 bases). The ends were cut back, 7 bases at V and 3 bases at J, with 15 bases in the middle. This CDR3 contains 14 residues. The germline CDR1 and CDR2 sequences are SNHLY and FYNNEI. The CDR3 sequence is CASKLQGGDTEAFF. The CDR3 DNA sequence: TGTGCCAGCAAACTACAGGGAGGGGACACTGAAGCTTTCTTT. Drawing the rest from reference TRBV2 and TRBJ1-1, the complete variable domain is EPEVTQTPSHQVTQMGQEVILRCVPISNHLYFYWYRQILGQKVEFLVSFYNNEISEKSEIFDDQFSVERPDGSNFTLKIRSTKLEDSAMYFCASKLQGGDTEAFFGQGTRLTVV.

The chain has TRBV27 and TRBJ2-3; 8 nucleotides match TRBD2. Trimming cost V 5 bases and J 0 bases; bases outside gene matches: 10. Germline V lookup: CDR1 MNHEY, CDR2 SMNVEV (reference sequence). There are 17 residues in the CDR3. CDR3 region: CASSTFSSGVSTDTQYF. DNA of the CDR3: TGTGCCAGCAGTACCTTTAGTAGCGGGGTCAGCACAGATACGCAGTATTTT.

The chain employs TRBV20-1 and TRBJ1-5; 7 positions match TRBD1. V lost 6 bases and J lost 3; bases outside the gene matches: 5. Germline V gives CDR1 DFQATT, CDR2 SNEGSKA (reference sequence). The CDR3 spans 13 residues. The CDR3 nucleotides are TGCAGTGCCGAGGGGACAGCCAATCAGCCCCAGCATTTT. Residues: CSAEGTANQPQHF.

This chain links TRBV10-3 with TRBJ2-7, with D perhaps assigned TRBD1 or TRBD2 (5 bases each). The CDR3 runs to 12 residues. The V end lost 6 bases, the J end lost 3 bases, and 9 bases lay between the germline ends. Germline CDR1 reads ENHRY; CDR2 reads SYGVKD. This CDR3 is CAISRDGYEQYF. The CDR3 DNA sequence: TGTGCCATCAGCAGGGACGGCTACGAGCAGTACTTC.